What follows is one T cell receptor beta chain and its context. Its cognate antigen is unknown. Germline lookup yields CDR1 KGHSH and CDR2 LQKENI. CDR3 size: 15 residues. The ends lost 1 base at V and 3 bases at J; junction bases unmatched: 5. Here immunoSEQ multiplex PCR was the method, and the copy in TCRdb shows in-frame clones only, minus some. The profile shows around 19,000 clones, under 90% of them singletons. The data belong to a study of T cell responses to AZD1222 COVID-19 vaccine. Study-wide points: Epitopes outside B.1.351 and B.1.1.7 mutated regions reportedly drew nearly half of spike TCRs. Most donors were white British, females outnumbered males, and clonal diversity was possibly underestimated. Breadth and depth of Spike-specific TCRs rose after two AZD1222 doses.

The material was peripheral blood, obtained 28 days after the second AZD1222 dose. The gene calls are TRBV18 and TRBJ1-1; 7 bases align to TRBD1. The TCR sequence derives from an adult who received the AZD1222 COVID-19 vaccine. As DNA, the CDR3 is TGTGCCAGCTCACCACGTGGTCAGGGGGACACTGAAGCTTTCTTT. This encodes CASSPRGQGDTEAFF.